This TCR beta chain was obtained from a study of blood T cell repertoires in COVID-19. Looking at the study overall: Sites across the United States, Italy and Spain contributed samples from acute and convalescent COVID-19.

In the study's own analysis: Amplification with reference gene primers provided the estimates of nucleated cell counts. The protocol was immunoSEQ multiplex PCR, while the TCRdb copy is restricted to in-frame clones and leaves out a portion. From that table come the V and J calls and clone size; the DNA was used to work out D and trimming. The sample carries approximately 300,000 clones, roughly 89% recorded once. Seattle enrolled patients during active infection and tracked them longitudinally. Sequencing was done on a sample of peripheral blood. The TCR sequence derives from a woman aged 40 to 55 with COVID-19, enrolled during active disease.

This CDR3 is CASSVRTGGLETQYF. The CDR3, as DNA: TGTGCCAGCAGCGTTCGGACAGGGGGCTTGGAGACCCAGTACTTC. This chain uses TRBV5-4 with TRBJ2-5, with 11 bases identical to TRBD1. The CDR3 spans 15 residues. V shed 4 bases, J shed 5 bases, and the junction held 7 bases outside the gene matches. CDR1 is SGHNT, CDR2 YYREEE, per germline (reference sequence).